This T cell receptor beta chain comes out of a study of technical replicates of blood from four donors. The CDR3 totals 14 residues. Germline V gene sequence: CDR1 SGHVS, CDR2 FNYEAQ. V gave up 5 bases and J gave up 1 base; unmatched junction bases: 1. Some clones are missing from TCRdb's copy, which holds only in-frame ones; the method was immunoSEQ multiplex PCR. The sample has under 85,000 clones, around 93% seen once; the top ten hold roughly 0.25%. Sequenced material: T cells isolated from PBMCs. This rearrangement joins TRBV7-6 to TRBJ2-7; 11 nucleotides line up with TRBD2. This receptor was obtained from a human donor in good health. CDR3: CASSRLAGSYEQYF. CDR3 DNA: TGTGCCAGCAGCCGACTAGCGGGGTCCTACGAGCAGTACTTC.